This T cell receptor beta chain was identified in a study of T cells after yellow fever vaccination. Study-level results: Reappearance after the booster was observed for most primary-vaccination clones (around 95% CD4, more than 70% CD8). A limited proportion of clonotypes was detected within both the CD4 and CD8 compartments.

For this clonotype: The antigen remains undetermined.

TCRdb itself ran the 5' RACE reads through MiXCR, one entry per CDR3 protein. Here the sample spans some 150,000 distinct CDR3 sequences, over 7% being singletons. CDR1 and CDR2 from the germline V gene are SQVTM and ANQGSEA. The CDR3 is made up of 13 amino acids. The specimen was CD8+ T cells sorted from PBMCs, collected 45 days after the yellow fever booster vaccination. The clonotype originates from a man aged 18 to 29 who received the YFV17D yellow fever vaccine. The V call is TRBV29-1, the J call TRBJ2-2, with a possible D match to TRBD2 (5 bases). The CDR3 loop reads CNLQNGVTGELFF. The CDR3 DNA reads as TGCAACCTCCAGAACGGGGTCACCGGGGAGCTGTTTTTT.